The 31 T cell receptor beta chains listed next were all sequenced from one sample in a study of blood T cell repertoires in COVID-19. Only in-frame clones appear in the TCRdb table, and some are missing; sequencing was by immunoSEQ multiplex PCR. The sample has about 90,000 clones, 90% seen once; the top ten hold 4% to 6%. The source material was peripheral blood. These receptors originate from a man aged 50-60 years with acute or convalescent COVID-19.

The chain links TRBV18 to TRBJ2-5, with 10 bases that match TRBD1. The CDR3 contains 14 residues. V gave up 6 bases and J gave up 4 bases; unmatched junction bases: 5. Germline CDR1 is KGHSH and CDR2 is LQKENI. CDR3 sequence: CASSRQGAGETQYF. CDR3 sequence (DNA): TGTGCCAGCTCCCGACAGGGGGCCGGAGAGACCCAGTACTTC.

The rearrangement links TRBV11-2 to TRBJ2-1; 9 nucleotides align to TRBD2. The V gene end was trimmed by 1 base and the J gene end by 5 bases; junction bases not matched to a gene: 3. CDR1 SGHAT and CDR2 FQNNGV come from the germline V gene. The CDR3 contains 15 residues. The CDR3, as DNA: TGTGCCAGCAGCTTAGGTGCGGGAGGGGACAATGAGCAGTTCTTC. Its protein product is CASSLGAGGDNEQFF.

This chain links TRBV11-2 with TRBJ2-1; TRBD2 matches 9 bases. Germline V lookup: CDR1 SGHAT, CDR2 FQNNGV. The trim removed 3 bases at V and 0 bases at J, leaving 0 bases unmatched. CDR3 size: 15 residues. CDR3 sequence: CASSFSGSSYNEQFF. The CDR3 DNA is TGTGCCAGCAGCTTTAGCGGGAGCTCCTACAATGAGCAGTTCTTC.

This sequence joins TRBV2 and TRBJ1-5; TRBD1 matches 8 bases. The CDR3 is 14 residues long. CDR1 and CDR2 (germline): SNHLY, FYNNEI. V trimming: 5 bases; J trimming: 6 bases; junction bases outside the gene matches: 6. This chain's CDR3 is CASSPTGGSQPQHF. In DNA form, the CDR3 reads TGTGCCAGCAGTCCAACAGGGGGAAGTCAGCCCCAGCATTTT. Supplemented by reference TRBV2 and TRBJ1-5, the full variable domain reads EPEVTQTPSHQVTQMGQEVILRCVPISNHLYFYWYRQILGQKVEFLVSFYNNEISEKSEIFDDQFSVERPDGSNFTLKIRSTKLEDSAMYFCASSPTGGSQPQHFGDGTRLSIL.

This rearrangement joins TRBV9 to TRBJ2-7; possibly TRBD1 for D (6 bases). The CDR3 runs 15 residues. From germline, CDR1 is SGDLS and CDR2 YYNGEE. V shed 0 bases and J shed 3 bases, with 13 bases lying between them. CDR3 nucleotide sequence: TGTGCCAGCAGCGTAGGTTCACAGGGCAGCTACGAGCAGTACTTC. Residues: CASSVGSQGSYEQYF. Supplemented by reference TRBV9 and TRBJ2-7, the full variable domain reads DSGVTQTPKHLITATGQRVTLRCSPRSGDLSVYWYQQSLDQGLQFLIQYYNGEERAKGNILERFSAQQFPDLHSELNLSSLELGDSALYFCASSVGSQGSYEQYFGPGTRLTVT.

The chain combines TRBV7-6 with TRBJ1-2; 7 bases align to TRBD1. Germline V gives CDR1 SGHVS, CDR2 FNYEAQ. V gave up 5 bases and J gave up 6 bases; unmatched junction bases: 6. The CDR3 is made up of 13 amino acids. CDR3 protein: CASSLGQDDGYTF. CDR3 nucleotide sequence: TGTGCCAGCAGCCTAGGACAGGACGATGGCTACACCTTC.

The rearrangement joins TRBV24-1 to TRBJ2-5; D uncertain. Trimming took 3 bases from V and 2 from J, leaving 3 bases between them. The CDR3 runs to 12 residues. Germline CDR1 and CDR2: KGHDR and SFDVKD. The CDR3 spells CATSDTQETQYF. The CDR3 DNA sequence: TGTGCCACCAGTGATACTCAAGAGACCCAGTACTTC.

This clone was seen once. CDR3 sequence reads: CASSLGYWGLGNTIYF. Here the CDR3 DNA reads TGTGCCAGCAGCTTAGGCTACTGGGGGCTCGGAAACACCATATATTTT. The J gene is TRBJ1-3, the V gene TRBV7-2, with D perhaps TRBD1 (6 bases). The CDR3 spans 16 residues. Between the trimmed V and J ends, which lost 1 base and 4 bases, there was a span of 14 bases. Germline CDR1 is SGHTA and CDR2 is FQGNSA.

The sample holds a few counts of this clone. The chain is built from TRBV18 and TRBJ1-1; 9 bases agree with TRBD1. The CDR3 spans 12 residues. Trimming cost V 5 bases and J 5 bases; bases outside gene matches: 0. Germline V gene sequence: CDR1 KGHSH, CDR2 LQKENI. The CDR3 loop is CASSGQGTEAFF. The CDR3 DNA is TGTGCCAGCTCAGGACAGGGGACTGAAGCTTTCTTT. Combining the CDR3 with reference TRBV18 and TRBJ1-1 gives the whole variable domain NAGVMQNPRHLVRRRGQEARLRCSPMKGHSHVYWYRQLPEEGLKFMVYLQKENIIDESGMPKERFSAEFPKEGPSILRIQQVVRGDSAAYFCASSGQGTEAFFGQGTRLTVV.

This chain links TRBV27 with TRBJ2-7; 7 bases agree with TRBD2. Germline CDR1 and CDR2: MNHEY and SMNVEV (reference sequence). The CDR3 contains 16 residues. V lost 2 bases and J lost 0; bases outside the gene matches: 7. The CDR3 is CASSLSVGGSSYEQYF. CDR3 bases: TGTGCCAGCAGTTTAAGTGTGGGAGGGAGCTCCTACGAGCAGTACTTC.

In DNA, the CDR3 is TGCGCCAGCAGCCCAATACAGGGCGCCGGGGAGCTGTTTTTT. Translating it yields CASSPIQGAGELFF. J is TRBJ2-2 and V is TRBV5-1, with TRBD1 as a possible D gene (6 bases). V was cut by 4 bases and J by 6 bases, with 13 bases left in between. The CDR3 is made up of 14 amino acids. Germline V lookup: CDR1 SGHRS, CDR2 YFSETQ.

A single count supports this clone. The V and J genes are TRBV4-1 and TRBJ2-7, with a weak D call TRBD1 (5 bases). The CDR3 covers 15 residues. The germline V gene encodes CDR1 MGHRA and CDR2 YSYEKL. V lost 0 bases and J lost 3, with 12 bases in between. The CDR3 here is CASSQEGHPYYEQYF. The CDR3 DNA follows: TGCGCCAGCAGCCAAGAAGGACACCCGTACTACGAGCAGTACTTC.

The chain employs TRBV5-6 and TRBJ2-3; unclear D gene. CDR3 length: 14 residues. Germline CDR1 and CDR2: SGHDT and YYEEEE. The V end lost 7 bases, the J end lost 6 bases, and 18 bases lay between the germline ends. This CDR3 is CASLTSSSKDTQYF. The CDR3 DNA reads as TGTGCCAGCTTAACCTCGAGCTCTAAGGATACGCAGTATTTT.

The rearrangement joins TRBV3-1 (or the pseudogene TRBV3-2) to TRBJ2-1; D not certain. CDR3 length equals 13 residues. The germline V and J ends were trimmed by 6 bases and 10 bases, with 16 bases remaining between them. Per germline, CDR1 LGHDT and CDR2 YNNKEL (reference sequence). The DNA of the CDR3 is TGTGCCAGCAGTGCCTATGATGTGAAGGAGCAGTTCTTC. This encodes CASSAYDVKEQFF.

The rearrangement links TRBV5-1 to TRBJ2-2; TRBD2 might be the D (5 bases). The CDR3 contains 15 residues. Per the germline V gene, CDR1 is SGHRS and CDR2 is YFSETQ. Trimming took off 7 bases at V and 4 bases at J, with 17 bases between the two ends. The CDR3 spells CASGQGKEGTGELFF. CDR3 bases: TGCGCCAGCGGCCAAGGGAAAGAGGGCACCGGGGAGCTGTTTTTT.

V usage is TRBV6-5 and J usage is TRBJ1-1, with 7 positions matching TRBD1. There are 13 residues in the CDR3. CDR1 MNHEY and CDR2 SVGAGI come from the germline V gene. Trimming cost V 4 bases and J 6 bases; bases outside gene matches: 5. CDR3: CASSLSDRPEAFF. The CDR3 region has the DNA TGTGCCAGCAGTTTGTCGGACAGGCCTGAAGCTTTCTTT.

The chain couples TRBV7-9 to TRBJ2-5; 7 bases match TRBD1. Germline loops: CDR1 SEHNR, CDR2 FQNEAQ (reference sequence). The CDR3 has 13 residues. V lost 5 bases, J lost 5 bases, and 5 bases stayed unmatched. The CDR3 DNA reads as TGTGCCAGCAGCCCAAGGGGGCCGGAGACCCAGTACTTC. It yields the protein CASSPRGPETQYF. Complete variable domain (other parts from reference TRBV7-9 and TRBJ2-5): DTGVSQNPRHKITKRGQNVTFRCDPISEHNRLYWYRQTLGQGPEFLTYFQNEAQLEKSRLLSDRFSAERPKGSFSTLEIQRTEQGDSAMYLCASSPRGPETQYFGPGTRLLVL.

V is TRBV2 and J is TRBJ2-7; a weak D match, TRBD1 (5 bases). Germline-derived CDR1 and CDR2 are SNHLY and FYNNEI. Deletions cut 5 bases from V and 6 bases from J, with 11 bases between. The length of the CDR3 is 12 residues. The DNA for the CDR3 is TGTGCCAGCAGTCAACAGGATCTCGAGCAGTACTTC. Its translation is CASSQQDLEQYF.

The chain combines TRBV3-1 (or the pseudogene TRBV3-2) with TRBJ2-4; 8 nucleotides line up with TRBD1. CDR1 and CDR2 from the germline V gene are LGHDT and YNNKEL (reference sequence). The ends lost 1 base at V and 7 bases at J; junction bases unmatched: 0. There are 13 residues in the CDR3. The CDR3 sequence: CASSQGQGNIQYF. CDR3 nucleotide sequence: TGTGCCAGCAGCCAAGGACAGGGGAACATTCAGTACTTC.

The V call is TRBV19, the J call TRBJ1-1; TRBD1 agrees at 10 bases. Germline V gene data show CDR1 as LNHDA and CDR2 as SQIVND (reference sequence). Trimming cost V 6 bases and J 1 base; bases outside gene matches: 2. CDR3 size: 14 residues. The CDR3 loop reads CASRDRGRNTEAFF. The CDR3 coding sequence is TGTGCCAGTAGGGACAGGGGGAGGAACACTGAAGCTTTCTTT.

This clone was recorded only once. The chain employs TRBV6-5 and TRBJ1-2; no clear D gene. Trimming took 0 bases from V and 2 from J, leaving 10 bases between them. The CDR3 has 15 residues. Germline V lookup: CDR1 MNHEY, CDR2 SVGAGI. In DNA form, the CDR3 reads TGTGCCAGCAGTTACTCGGAGGGATCCAACTATGGCTACACCTTC. It encodes CASSYSEGSNYGYTF.

The chain employs TRBV21-1 and TRBJ2-3; the table calls TRBD2, which could not be checked here. TRBV21-1 is flagged as a pseudogene. The CDR3 has 12 residues. DNA of the CDR3: TGTGCCAGCAGCGAGGGCACAGATACGCAGTATTTT. It yields the protein CASSEGTDTQYF.

The chain couples TRBV5-1 to TRBJ1-6; D remains ambiguous. Germline V gives CDR1 SGHRS, CDR2 YFSETQ. Trimming took 7 bases from V and 10 from J, leaving 15 bases between them. The CDR3 spans 13 residues. CDR3 loop: CASSQDVGSPLHF. Written as DNA, the CDR3 is TGCGCCAGCTCCCAGGATGTCGGCTCACCCCTCCACTTT.

A single count supports this clone. V and J are TRBV18 and TRBJ1-6; D is possibly TRBD1 (5 bases). V lost 2 bases and J lost 2, with 10 bases in between. Germline values: CDR1 KGHSH, CDR2 LQKENI. The CDR3 totals 16 residues. The CDR3 nucleotides are TGTGCCAGCTCACCAGGGGCTAACCCCTATAATTCACCCCTCCACTTT. Its protein is CASSPGANPYNSPLHF.

The chain carries TRBV11-3 and TRBJ1-1, with D possibly matching TRBD1 (5 bases). This CDR3 has 13 residues. From germline, CDR1 is SGHNT and CDR2 YENEEA. V lost 2 bases and J lost 8, with 12 bases in between. The DNA for the CDR3 is TGTGCCAGCAGCTTAACTGGGGGGAGAGAAGCTTTCTTT. The encoded protein is CASSLTGGREAFF.

The rearrangement links TRBV5-1 to TRBJ2-7, with D possibly matching TRBD1 (7 bases). The CDR3 is 14 amino acids. The V gene lost 2 bases and the J gene lost 6 bases, with 15 bases spanning the gap. Germline CDR1 reads SGHRS; CDR2 reads YFSETQ. This CDR3 is CASSFTGDSPEQYF. DNA of the CDR3: TGCGCCAGCAGCTTTACAGGGGACTCCCCCGAGCAGTACTTC.

The chain couples TRBV11-1 to TRBJ2-5, with 8 bases aligning to TRBD1. Germline CDR1 SGHAT, CDR2 FQDESV (reference sequence). The CDR3 is 16 amino acids. The junction had 9 bases not matched to a gene; V was cut back by 5 bases and J by 1 base. The CDR3 here is CASSPRQGSGQETQYF. The CDR3 nucleotides read TGTGCCAGCAGCCCTCGACAGGGGTCGGGCCAAGAGACCCAGTACTTC.

The V gene is TRBV11-2, the J gene TRBJ2-5; TRBD1 matches at 10 bases. The CDR3 contains 16 residues. Germline CDR1 is SGHAT and CDR2 is FQNNGV. Trimming took 0 bases from V and 6 from J; bases not matched to a gene: 7. CDR3 coding DNA: TGTGCCAGCAGCTTAGAGAGGGGGGACAGGGGCAAGACCCAGTACTTC. This gives the protein CASSLERGDRGKTQYF.

The V and J genes are TRBV19 and TRBJ2-1, with D possibly being TRBD2 (5 bases). Germline loops: CDR1 LNHDA, CDR2 SQIVND (reference sequence). Trimming took 3 bases from V and 1 from J, leaving 10 bases between them. This CDR3 spans 15 amino acids. In DNA form, the CDR3 reads TGTGCCAGTAGTATTCTCGGGGATTCCTACAATGAGCAGTTCTTC. Its protein product is CASSILGDSYNEQFF.

This chain connects TRBV21-1 to TRBJ1-5; the table calls TRBD1, which could not be checked here. TRBV21-1 is marked as a pseudogene. The CDR3 consists of 12 residues. The CDR3 loop is CASSKGGQPQHF. The DNA of the CDR3 is TGTGCCAGCAGCAAAGGGGGCCAGCCCCAGCATTTT.

This clone was detected only a few times. This chain joins TRBV10-3 and TRBJ2-1; D is undetermined. Trimming stripped 8 bases from V and 3 bases from J, with 17 bases between. Germline V gene sequence: CDR1 ENHRY, CDR2 SYGVKD. The CDR3 contains 15 residues. As DNA, the CDR3 is TGTGCCATCGGTAAACTACCCGCTCACTACAATGAGCAGTTCTTC. This codes for CAIGKLPAHYNEQFF.